These 4 T cell receptor beta chains were all obtained from the same sample, sequenced in a study of CD8+ T cells in alopecia areata. Sampling of alopecia areata patients yielded lesional scalp punch biopsies as well as peripheral blood. The sequencing template was cDNA reverse transcribed from extracted RNA. The data were produced by immunoSEQ multiplex PCR, yet TCRdb's version contains in-frame clones alone and is incomplete. This sample has 12,000 or so clones, with around three fifths found just once. The sample taken for sequencing was skin. These receptors were collected from a human donor with alopecia areata.

This chain connects TRBV6-9 to TRBJ1-4; D remains ambiguous. The CDR3 contains 15 residues. V gave up 5 bases and J gave up 9 bases, with 19 bases separating them. The germline V gene encodes CDR1 MNHGY and CDR2 SVAAGI. The chain's CDR3 is CASSEDGGPGKKLFF. The CDR3 nucleotides are TGTGCCAGCAGTGAGGATGGAGGCCCCGGAAAAAAACTGTTTTTT.

This chain links TRBV11-2 with TRBJ1-6; maybe TRBD1 (5 bases). Trimming left V 1 base short and J 5 bases short, with 6 bases between. The germline V gene encodes CDR1 SGHAT and CDR2 FQNNGV. There are 14 residues in the CDR3. CDR3 coding DNA: TGTGCCAGCAGCTTAGGGACAAATAATTCACCCCTCCACTTT. It encodes CASSLGTNNSPLHF.

This sequence joins TRBV15 and TRBJ2-1; D unresolved. Germline V gives CDR1 LNHNV, CDR2 YYDKDF (reference sequence). Trimming cost V 2 bases and J 6 bases, with 17 bases left between them. CDR3 length equals 16 residues. CDR3 nucleotides: TGTGCCACCAGCAGACGACCTCAAAACTTGGGCAATGAGCAGTTCTTC. Its translation: CATSRRPQNLGNEQFF.

With regard to this clone: The same CDR3 is also encoded by other DNA sequences in this sample. This chain uses TRBV9 with TRBJ2-7; 10 nucleotides agree with TRBD2. The CDR3 loop spans 15 amino acids. Germline-derived CDR1 and CDR2 are SGDLS and YYNGEE. The V gene end was trimmed by 1 base and the J gene end by 4 bases; junction bases not matched to a gene: 5. The CDR3: CASSVSTSGVYEQYF. As DNA, the CDR3 is TGTGCCAGCAGCGTAAGTACTAGCGGGGTGTACGAGCAGTACTTC.